These 4 T cell receptor beta chains came from one sample sequenced in a study of regulatory T cells in long-lasting Graves disease. The TCR beta library used iRepertoire HTBI primers with Arm-PCR amplification of CDR3. TCRdb redid the calling of the multiplex PCR reads with MiXCR, one entry per CDR3 protein. The table includes 620,000 or so distinct CDR3 sequences, roughly 15% detected once. Time point here: newly diagnosed GD, antithyroid drugs for less than 3 months. Extracted RNA from PBMCs served as the source of the TCR library. The same data also contributed to another study, on T cells in Graves' hyperthyroidism and ophthalmopathy.

The sample was peripheral blood mononuclear cells (PBMCs), taken at new diagnosis, from a patient treated with antithyroid drugs. These receptors all come from a woman under 40 with Graves disease.

This clonotype was recorded only once. The V and J genes are TRBV24-1 and TRBJ2-5, with TRBD2 identical over 11 bases. The CDR3 is 15 residues long. J gave up 3 bases and V 4 bases, and 3 bases lay outside the gene matches. Germline V gene lookup returns CDR1 KGHDR and CDR2 SFDVKD. This chain's CDR3 is CATSELGLAEETQYF. For the CDR3, the DNA is TGTGCCACCAGTGAACTGGGACTAGCGGAAGAGACCCAGTACTTC.

This clonotype came up many times. Here the CDR3 DNA reads TGTGCCTGGAGTGCCAGCAGAGATCAGCCCCAGCATTTT. Protein product: CAWSASRDQPQHF. The rearrangement links TRBV30 to TRBJ1-5; D gene uncertain. V lost 1 base and J 5 bases, leaving 9 bases between the germline ends. This CDR3 comprises 13 residues. Germline V gene data show CDR1 as GTSNPN and CDR2 as SVGIG (reference sequence). Full variable domain (outside the CDR3, taken from reference TRBV30 and TRBJ1-5): SQTIHQWPATLVQPVGSPLSLECTVEGTSNPNLYWYRQAAGRGLQLLFYSVGIGQISSEVPQNLSASRPQDRQFILSSKKLLLSDSGFYLCAWSASRDQPQHFGDGTRLSIL.

This clonotype appeared many times. The V call is TRBV3-1, the J call TRBJ1-4, with unresolved D. The ends were cut back, 3 bases at V and 11 bases at J, with 10 bases in the middle. The CDR3 is made up of 12 amino acids. Looked up from germline, CDR1 is LGHDT and CDR2 is YNNKEL (reference sequence). CDR3 protein: CASSHGARKLFF. The CDR3 DNA sequence: TGTGCCAGCAGCCATGGCGCCCGGAAACTGTTTTTT.

This clonotype appeared many times. The chain is built from TRBV28 and TRBJ1-5; tentatively, D is TRBD1 (5 bases). With 8 bases removed from V and 9 bases from J, the gap between germline ends came to 23 bases. The CDR3 totals 15 residues. Germline V gene lookup returns CDR1 MDHEN and CDR2 SYDVKM. CDR3 sequence (DNA): TGTGCCAGCGCCGTTTTCTGGCAGGGTAGGAGGCCCCAGCATTTT. Protein product: CASAVFWQGRRPQHF.